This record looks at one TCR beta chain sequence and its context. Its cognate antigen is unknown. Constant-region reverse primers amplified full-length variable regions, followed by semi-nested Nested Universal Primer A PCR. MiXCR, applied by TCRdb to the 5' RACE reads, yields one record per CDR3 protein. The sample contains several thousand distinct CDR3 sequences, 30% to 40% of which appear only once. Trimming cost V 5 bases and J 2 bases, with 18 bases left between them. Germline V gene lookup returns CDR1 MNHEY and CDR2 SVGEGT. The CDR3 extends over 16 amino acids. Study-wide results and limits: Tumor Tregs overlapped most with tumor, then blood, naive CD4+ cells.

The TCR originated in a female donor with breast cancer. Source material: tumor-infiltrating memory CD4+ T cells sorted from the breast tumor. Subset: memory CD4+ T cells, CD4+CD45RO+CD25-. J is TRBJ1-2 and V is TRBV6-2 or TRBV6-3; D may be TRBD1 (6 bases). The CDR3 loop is CASSQGIQRRNYGYTF. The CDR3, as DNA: TGTGCCAGCAGTCAGGGGATACAACGGCGAAACTATGGCTACACCTTC.